The 4 T cell receptor beta chains below all came from one sample that was sequenced in a study of cytomegalovirus exposure and HLA in healthy donors. TCRdb's table, derived via immunoSEQ multiplex PCR, lists solely in-frame clones and lacks some. The profile covers tens of thousands of clones, with approximately 91% appearing a single time and around 2.1% taken by the ten largest. The sequenced sample consisted of PBMCs. The receptors come from a man aged 25 to 40 in good health and CMV-seronegative.

The chain recombines TRBV5-1 with TRBJ1-2, with 8 bases that match TRBD1. J lost 8 bases, V lost 6 bases, and 12 bases had no gene match. Germline V gene sequence: CDR1 SGHRS, CDR2 YFSETQ. The length of the CDR3 is 14 residues. As DNA, the CDR3 is TGCGCCAGCACCACGTCCCGGACAGGGAGCGGCTACACCTTC. Protein: CASTTSRTGSGYTF.

The chain is built from TRBV28 and TRBJ1-3, with TRBD1 identical over 10 bases. The CDR3 runs 16 residues. Germline V CDR1 and CDR2: MDHEN, SYDVKM. V dropped 6 bases and J dropped 0; count of bases not matched to a gene: 5. The CDR3: CASSPRTGGSGNTIYF. For the CDR3, the DNA is TGTGCCAGCAGCCCCCGGACAGGGGGCTCTGGAAACACCATATATTTT. Combining the CDR3 with reference TRBV28 and TRBJ1-3 gives the whole variable domain DVKVTQSSRYLVKRTGEKVFLECVQDMDHENMFWYRQDPGLGLRLIYFSYDVKMKEKGDIPEGYSVSREKKERFSLILESASTNQTSMYLCASSPRTGGSGNTIYFGEGSWLTVV.

This chain connects TRBV9 to TRBJ2-7; 9 bases map to TRBD1. Germline CDR1 and CDR2: SGDLS and YYNGEE. The V gene end was trimmed by 4 bases and the J gene end by 6 bases; junction bases not matched to a gene: 8. This CDR3 has 14 residues. CDR3 region: CASSPRQGVFEQYF. The CDR3 coding sequence is TGTGCCAGCAGCCCCCGACAGGGGGTGTTCGAGCAGTACTTC.

The V gene is TRBV14, the J gene TRBJ2-3; D might be TRBD2 (6 bases). Germline CDR1 reads SGHDN; CDR2 reads FVKESK. CDR3 length equals 16 residues. Trimming took off 4 bases at V and 2 bases at J, with 16 bases between the two ends. In nucleotides, the CDR3 is TGTGCCAGCAGCCGTCGCGGTAGCGGATACACAGATACGCAGTATTTT. Translating it yields CASSRRGSGYTDTQYF.